A single TCR beta chain is shown here with its context. Its antigen is still unknown. No base-level quality is on record; no much larger clone is a single base apart. The data stem from a study of CD8+CD57+ T cells in acquired aplastic anemia (dated by TCRdb to 2016 to 2019). Looking at the study overall: Extracted DNA from sorted CD4+ and CD8+ cells averaged around 2.9 ug, ranging from roughly 0.17 to 27.4 ug. For healthy donor samples, the average read count was approximately 10 million for CD4+ cells and approximately 11 million for CD8+ cells.

The CDR3 runs 13 residues from the cysteine to the phenylalanine. This entry keeps only the CDR3 DNA: 39 bases, framed from base 1. V is reduced by 5 bases and J by 12 bases, leaving a spacing of 19 bases between them. Sequences DFQATT (CDR1) and SNEGSKA (CDR2) are obtained from the germline V gene (reference sequence). TCR beta VDJ combination and CDR3 sequence profiling used genomic DNA as the template. TCR repertoire sequencing was run on an Illumina HiSeq 2000. Turning to the authors' computational methods: Repertoires were assessed using TRBV/TRBJ rearrangement plots, CDR3 size and DJ length profiles, and Simpson's diversity index. Whichever DNA sequence was most abundant in the deep sequencing data was defined as the immunodominant clone. CDR3 amino acid sequences were screened for sharing across subjects and compared with published repertoires and the VDJdb database. In-frame beta chains were kept once TCRdb had trimmed the public reads at Q25 with fastp and called clones with MiXCR. All rows with the same CDR3 protein become a single entry with the most common DNA and genes. The V and J calls shown here were made by TCRdb, not taken from the authors' results. Recorded for this sample are some 410,000 distinct CDR3 sequences; 65% to 80% of them occurred a single time. Approximately 3.8% of the sample lies in the top ten.

The paper's findings and limits, for the study overall: No significant difference in CD8+ Simpson's diversity was found between patients and healthy controls (P=0.060). Around 30 CD8+ CDR3 sequences were shared between patients and controls but appeared highly expressed in patients and within their immunodominant clones.

In this study, sorted CD4+ and CD8+ T cells from the blood of healthy subjects and of severe aplastic anemia patients had their TCR repertoires deep-sequenced. Ficoll-Paque density gradient centrifugation was used to isolate peripheral blood mononuclear cells. CD4+ and CD8+ T cells were sorted by FACS or magnetic beads before DNA extraction. The source is a human donor in good health, serving as a control. The receptor chain draws on TRBV20-1 and TRBJ2-2; the D gene lacks a confident call. The specimen sequenced was sorted CD4+, CD8+, or CD8+CD57+ T cells (not recorded which) from PBMCs. The CDR3 has the sequence CSAGSVELGQLFF. Read as DNA, the sequence is TGCAGTGCTGGGTCTGTGGAACTGGGCCAGCTGTTTTTT.